Sequencing of this TCR beta chain was carried out in a study of T cell responses to AZD1222 COVID-19 vaccine. TCRdb's table, derived via immunoSEQ multiplex PCR, lists solely in-frame clones and lacks some. The table includes approximately 100,000 clones, around 87% detected once. Recipients boosted at about 4 weeks or about 12 weeks are pooled. Broader study findings: The study reported that nearly half of spike-specific TCRs target unmutated variant regions.

This clone was picked up a small number of times. Antigen unknown. The V and J ends lost 4 bases and 11 bases, in that order; junction bases with no gene match: 13. Germline CDR1 and CDR2: MDHEN and SYDVKM. The CDR3 runs 15 residues. V is TRBV28 and J is TRBJ1-5; 8 bases line up with TRBD1. This specimen was peripheral blood, taken 28 days after the second AZD1222 dose. The clonotype was recovered from an adult who received the AZD1222 COVID-19 vaccine. This CDR3 reads CASSSRTGRGGAQHF. Here the CDR3 DNA reads TGTGCCAGCAGTTCCCGGACAGGGAGGGGGGGGGCCCAGCATTTT.